This TCR beta chain derives from a study of shared clonotypes between healthy human individuals (dated by TCRdb to 2018 to 2021). Background on the whole study: The cohort comprised a couple of women and a few men aged 18 to 49 years. Per donor, three plates each were used for CD4 naive and CD4 memory, two for CD8 naive, and one for CD8 memory. To estimate repertoire size and how much clonotypes are shared between individuals, the study performed deep sequencing of blood TCR repertoires from a few healthy adults. Libraries were prepared and TCR repertoires were sequenced by different laboratories using diverse techniques, in order to increase sequencing depth and limit assay-specific biases. Each donor's leukapheresis produced roughly between roughly 0.9 and 9 billion PBMCs. Paper-wide results and their limitations: Pairwise subsampling led to the expectation that sequencing depth would affect the degree of clonotype sharing among donors. Rarefaction of sorted-subset datasets indicated incomplete sequencing despite the large sequencing depth. The small number of donors limited the genetic and exposure-history diversity represented. Sharing across a few donors was observed for 5% to 6.5% of naive CD4, over 3% of naive CD8, 2% to 2.5% of memory CD4, and around 0.44% of memory CD8 clonotypes. Sampling was restricted to blood, and TCR repertoires in tissues likely differ from the TCR repertoires found in blood. Estimated clonotype richness was generally larger for naive than for memory subsets. Compared with non-shared clonotypes, the clonotypes found in all four sorted-subset donors had higher generation probabilities.

V loses 3 bases at its end and J loses 2 bases; junction bases beyond the gene matches: 7. CDR1 and CDR2 were assigned from the germline V gene (reference sequence) as LNHDA and SQIVND. From the cysteine up to the phenylalanine, the CDR3 has a length of 16 residues. Of all the DNA, just the CDR3 is kept, 48 bases in frame from base 1. For the CD8 naive samples, CD45RO-negative cells were positively selected for CCR7, yielding a CD45RA+CCR7+ population from which TemRA cells were excluded. The donors were healthy, HIV-negative adults with no recently reported acute infections or vaccinations. All donors were Caucasian adults living in Nashville, Tennessee, USA. Blood was obtained by leukapheresis, after which PBMCs were separated by Ficoll-Histopaque density gradient centrifugation and cryopreserved in liquid nitrogen vapor phase. Purity and quantity of every magnetically sorted T cell population were checked by analytical flow cytometry. From each sorted fraction, genomic DNA was isolated and quantified by UV absorbance on a Nanodrop 2000c.

A word on this clone: The specificity of this receptor is unknown. It has no much larger one-base neighbor in the sample; base qualities were not kept.

TCR CDR3 regions were amplified from genomic DNA by multiplex PCR using the deep immunoSEQ assay. Extracted genomic DNA from each cell subset was spread evenly across all wells of several immunoSEQ 96-well plates, with each plate serving as a replicate. For sorted subsets, around 200 ng genomic DNA, equal to about 30,000 T cell genomes, was loaded into each replicate PCR. Purified libraries were quantified with a Qubit 3.0 fluorometer, sized on a Bioanalyzer 2100, and re-quantified with the KAPA Library Quantification kit. Every immunoSEQ 96-well plate was sequenced on a separate single-read 150-cycle Illumina NextSeq 550 flow cell. The original methods were these. Because the immunoSEQ output held only junctional sequences and lacked quality scores, the filtering could not match the filtering applied to full-length reads. To assign V/J genes and CDR3, sequences were annotated against IMGT germline references using PyIR, a Python wrapper for IgBLAST v1.9. Reads with weak V/J assignments (E-value above 1e-6), missing CDR3, stop codons, out-of-frame junctions, or ambiguous translated residues were removed. V3J clonotypes were defined by identical inferred V gene, J gene, and CDR3 amino acid sequence. To compute the percentage overlap between repertoires, the number of shared unique clonotypes was divided by the size of the smaller repertoire. Richness of each repertoire was evaluated using RTK rarefaction, the Chao1 estimator, and Recon v2.1 estimates of unobserved clonotypes. OLGA was used to compute generation probabilities for all TCRbeta clonotypes that the gDNA method yielded from four donors. The table was pulled from immuneACCESS by TCRdb, which kept in-frame rearrangements only. Such tables lose some clones; where checked, under half of the loss comes from unresolved V genes, and the rest has no known cause. The V and J calls and clone size were taken over from that table, and D and trimming were inferred from the DNA. This sample holds approximately 600,000 clones; 90% to 95% were observed only once. The ten largest clones capture approximately 0.11% of the sample.

The sequence is built from TRBV19 and TRBJ2-7, with 10 junctional bases fitting TRBD2. Material: naive CD8+ T cells sorted from blood. Explained via the paper, the cell subset or site label denotes: CD45RA+CCR7+. The receptor was derived from a woman aged 30 to 39 in good health. The CDR3 region reads CASSMISGRATYEQYF. The nucleotide sequence reads TGTGCCAGTAGTATGATAAGCGGGAGGGCAACCTACGAGCAGTACTTC.